This TCR beta chain was documented in a study of CD8+ T cells in alopecia areata. This sample's treatment: oral pan-JAK inhibitor, 5-10 mg twice daily. Investigators isolated RNA and reverse transcribed it into cDNA to act as the sequencing template. Data came from immunoSEQ multiplex PCR; TCRdb stores just in-frame clones and leaves some out. The repertoire includes 100,000 to 150,000 clones, approximately 60% of them detected once, and more than 5% sits in the top ten. The receptor was isolated from a human donor with alopecia areata. This specimen was CD4+ T cells sorted from blood, taken at week 4, from a patient treated with tofacitinib.

CDR3 region: CASSQNRAGETQYF. The CDR3 nucleotides read TGTGCCAGCAGTCAAAACCGGGCGGGGGAGACCCAGTACTTC. V gene TRBV2 combines with J gene TRBJ2-5, with D tentatively TRBD2 (6 bases). Germline V CDR1 and CDR2: SNHLY, FYNNEI. The germline V and J ends were trimmed by 5 bases and 5 bases, with 15 bases remaining between them. CDR3 length: 14 amino acids.